The T cell receptor (beta chain) described here comes from a study of cytomegalovirus exposure and HLA in healthy donors. The CDR3 runs to 13 residues. Germline CDR1 is GTSNPN and CDR2 is SVGIG (reference sequence). V lost 5 bases and J lost 6; bases outside the gene matches: 3. PCR amplification relied on 60 Vbeta primers (plus 13 Jbeta primers). Using immunoSEQ multiplex PCR, the repertoire was profiled, and TCRdb retains in-frame clones only, with some absent. The repertoire holds some 95,000 clones, with approximately 69% as singletons. The sample comprised PBMCs. This TCR derives from a female donor in good health and CMV-seronegative. This chain connects TRBV30 to TRBJ2-1, with 11 bases aligning to TRBD2. The CDR3 sequence: CAWAGLAGNEQFF. The CDR3 DNA reads as TGTGCCTGGGCCGGACTAGCGGGCAATGAGCAGTTCTTC.